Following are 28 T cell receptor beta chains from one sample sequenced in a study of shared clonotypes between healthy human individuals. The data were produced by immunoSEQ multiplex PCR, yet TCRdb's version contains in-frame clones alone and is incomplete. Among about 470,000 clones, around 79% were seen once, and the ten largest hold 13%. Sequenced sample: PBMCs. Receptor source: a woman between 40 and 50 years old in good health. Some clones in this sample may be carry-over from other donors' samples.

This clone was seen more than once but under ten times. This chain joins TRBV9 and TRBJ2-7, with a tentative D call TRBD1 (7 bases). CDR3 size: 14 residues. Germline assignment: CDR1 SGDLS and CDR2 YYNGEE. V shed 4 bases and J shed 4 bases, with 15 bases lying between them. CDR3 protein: CASSSQGGDYEQYF. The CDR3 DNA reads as TGTGCCAGCAGCTCTCAGGGGGGCGATTACGAGCAGTACTTC.

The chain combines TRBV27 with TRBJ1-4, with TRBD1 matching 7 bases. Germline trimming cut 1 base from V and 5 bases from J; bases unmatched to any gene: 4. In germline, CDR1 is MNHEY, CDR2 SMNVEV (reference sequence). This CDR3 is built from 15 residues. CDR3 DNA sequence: TGTGCCAGCAGTTTATACGGGACAGAAAATGAAAAACTGTTTTTT. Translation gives CASSLYGTENEKLFF. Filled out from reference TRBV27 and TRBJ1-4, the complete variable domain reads EAQVTQNPRYLITVTGKKLTVTCSQNMNHEYMSWYRQDPGLGLRQIYYSMNVEVTDKGDVPEGYKVSRKEKRNFPLILESPSPNQTSLYFCASSLYGTENEKLFFGSGTQLSVL.

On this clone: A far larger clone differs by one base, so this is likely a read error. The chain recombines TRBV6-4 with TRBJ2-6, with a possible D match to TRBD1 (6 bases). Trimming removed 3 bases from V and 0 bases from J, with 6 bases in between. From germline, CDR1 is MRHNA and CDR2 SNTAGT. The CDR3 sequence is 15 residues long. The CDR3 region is CASSEDSSGANVLTF. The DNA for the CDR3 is TGTGCCAGCAGTGAGGACAGCTCTGGGGCCAACGTCCTGACTTTC.

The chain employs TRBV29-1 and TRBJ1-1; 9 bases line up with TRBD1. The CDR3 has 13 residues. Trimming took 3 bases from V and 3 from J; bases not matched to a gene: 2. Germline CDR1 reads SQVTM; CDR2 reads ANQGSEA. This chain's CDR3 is CSVETGGDTEAFF. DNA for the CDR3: TGCAGCGTTGAGACAGGGGGGGACACTGAAGCTTTCTTT.

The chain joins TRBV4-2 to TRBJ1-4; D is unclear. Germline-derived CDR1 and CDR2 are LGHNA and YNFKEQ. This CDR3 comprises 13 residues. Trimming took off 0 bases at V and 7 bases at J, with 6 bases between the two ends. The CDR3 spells CASSQDLREKLFF. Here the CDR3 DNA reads TGTGCCAGCAGCCAAGATCTGCGTGAAAAACTGTTTTTT.

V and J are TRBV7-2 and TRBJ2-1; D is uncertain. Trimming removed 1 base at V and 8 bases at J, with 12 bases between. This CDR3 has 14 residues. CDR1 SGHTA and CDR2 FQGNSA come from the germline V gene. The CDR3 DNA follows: TGTGCCAGCAGCTTAGATGGCGCCTCAGATGAGCAGTTCTTC. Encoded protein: CASSLDGASDEQFF. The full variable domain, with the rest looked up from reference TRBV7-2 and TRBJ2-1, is GAGVSQSPSNKVTEKGKDVELRCDPISGHTALYWYRQSLGQGLEFLIYFQGNSAPDKSGLPSDRFSAERTGGSVSTLTIQRTQQEDSAVYLCASSLDGASDEQFFGPGTRLTVL.

The CDR3 loop is CASSPGTADPYEQYF. CDR3 bases: TGCGCCAGCAGTCCCGGGACGGCAGACCCTTACGAGCAGTACTTC. This sequence joins TRBV23-1 and TRBJ2-7; D tentatively reads TRBD1 or TRBD2 (5 bases each). TRBV23-1 falls under the ORF class, with uncertain function. CDR3 length: 15 amino acids. V was cut by 4 bases and J by 4 bases, with 17 bases left in between.

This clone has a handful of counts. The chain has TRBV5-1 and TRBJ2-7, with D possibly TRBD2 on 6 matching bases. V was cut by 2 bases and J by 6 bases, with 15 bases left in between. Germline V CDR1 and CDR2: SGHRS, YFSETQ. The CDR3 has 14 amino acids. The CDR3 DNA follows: TGCGCCAGCAGCTTCGTGGGGGGAAGGGGCGAGCAGTACTTC. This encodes CASSFVGGRGEQYF.

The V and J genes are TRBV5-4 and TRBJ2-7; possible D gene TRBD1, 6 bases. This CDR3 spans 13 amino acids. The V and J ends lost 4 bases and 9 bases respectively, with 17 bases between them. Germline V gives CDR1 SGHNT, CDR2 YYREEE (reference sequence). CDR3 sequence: CASSDLTGLGQYF. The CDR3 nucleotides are TGTGCCAGCAGCGATCTTACAGGGTTAGGGCAGTACTTC.

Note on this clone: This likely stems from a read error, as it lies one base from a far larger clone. The DNA for the CDR3 is TGTGCCAGCTCCGATTACAATGAGCGGTTCTTC. It yields the protein CASSDYNERFF. The chain recombines TRBV27 with TRBJ2-1; D remains ambiguous. Looked up from germline, CDR1 is MNHEY and CDR2 is SMNVEV (reference sequence). The CDR3 runs to 11 residues.

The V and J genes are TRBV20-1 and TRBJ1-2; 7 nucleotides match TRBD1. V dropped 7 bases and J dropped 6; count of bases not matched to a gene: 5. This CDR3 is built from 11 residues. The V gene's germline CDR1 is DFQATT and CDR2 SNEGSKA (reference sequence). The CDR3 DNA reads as TGCAGTGAGACAGGGAAGGATGGCTACACCTTC. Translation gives CSETGKDGYTF.

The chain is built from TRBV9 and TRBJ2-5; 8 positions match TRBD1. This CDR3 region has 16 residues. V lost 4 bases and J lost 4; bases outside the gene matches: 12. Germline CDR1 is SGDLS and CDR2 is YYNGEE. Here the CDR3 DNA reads TGTGCCAGCAGCCCTCAGCCGGGACAGGTCGTAGAGACCCAGTACTTC. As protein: CASSPQPGQVVETQYF.

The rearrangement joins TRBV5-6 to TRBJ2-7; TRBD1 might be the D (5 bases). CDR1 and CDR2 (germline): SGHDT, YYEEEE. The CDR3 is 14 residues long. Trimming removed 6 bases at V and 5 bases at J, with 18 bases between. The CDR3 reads CASTASGRRDEQYF. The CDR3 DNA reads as TGTGCCAGCACAGCTTCTGGGCGCAGGGACGAGCAGTACTTC.

The CDR3 coding sequence is TGTGCCAGTAGTCTCTCTAATCAGCCCCAGCATTTT. It is translated as CASSLSNQPQHF. The rearrangement links TRBV19 to TRBJ1-5; no clear D. This CDR3 has 12 residues. Trimming took off 5 bases at V and 4 bases at J, with 6 bases between the two ends. CDR1 LNHDA and CDR2 SQIVND come from the germline V gene (reference sequence).

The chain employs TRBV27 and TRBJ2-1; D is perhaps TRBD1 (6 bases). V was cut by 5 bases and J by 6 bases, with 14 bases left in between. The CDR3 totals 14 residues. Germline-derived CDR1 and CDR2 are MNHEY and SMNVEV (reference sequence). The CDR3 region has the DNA TGTGCCAGCAGTATGGGCCGAGGGGGCAATGAGCAGTTCTTC. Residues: CASSMGRGGNEQFF.

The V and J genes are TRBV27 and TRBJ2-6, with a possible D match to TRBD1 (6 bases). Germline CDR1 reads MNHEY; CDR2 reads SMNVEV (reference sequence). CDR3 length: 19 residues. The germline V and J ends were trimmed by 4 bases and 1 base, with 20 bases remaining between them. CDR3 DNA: TGTGCCAGCAGTTCCTTTAACCCGGGACAATTTTCTGGGGCCAACGTCCTGACTTTC. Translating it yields CASSSFNPGQFSGANVLTF.

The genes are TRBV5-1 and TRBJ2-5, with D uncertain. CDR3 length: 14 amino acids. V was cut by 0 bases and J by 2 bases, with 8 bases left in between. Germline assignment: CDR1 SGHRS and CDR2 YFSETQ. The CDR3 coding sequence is TGCGCCAGCAGCTTGGTGGAGCCGCAAGAGACCCAGTACTTC. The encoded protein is CASSLVEPQETQYF.

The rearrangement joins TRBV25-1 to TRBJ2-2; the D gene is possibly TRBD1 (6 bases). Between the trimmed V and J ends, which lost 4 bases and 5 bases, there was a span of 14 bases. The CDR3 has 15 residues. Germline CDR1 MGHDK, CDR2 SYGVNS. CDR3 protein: CASSAQGFGTGELFF. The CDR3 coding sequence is TGTGCCAGCAGTGCCCAGGGGTTCGGGACCGGGGAGCTGTTTTTT.

The CDR3: CASSQGRGDTQYF. The DNA for the CDR3 is TGTGCCAGTAGTCAGGGCAGAGGGGATACGCAGTATTTT. The chain joins TRBV19 to TRBJ2-3; possibly TRBD1 or TRBD2 for D (5 bases each). CDR1 LNHDA and CDR2 SQIVND come from the germline V gene (reference sequence). Trimming pared 5 bases from V and 6 bases from J, leaving 12 bases between. The CDR3 contains 13 residues.

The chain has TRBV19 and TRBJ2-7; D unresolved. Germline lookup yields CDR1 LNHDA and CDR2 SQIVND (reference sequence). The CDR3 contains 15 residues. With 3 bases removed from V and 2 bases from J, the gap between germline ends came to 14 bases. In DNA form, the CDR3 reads TGTGCCAGTAGTATTGGTCTAAATTCGCCCTACGAGCAGTACTTC. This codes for CASSIGLNSPYEQYF.

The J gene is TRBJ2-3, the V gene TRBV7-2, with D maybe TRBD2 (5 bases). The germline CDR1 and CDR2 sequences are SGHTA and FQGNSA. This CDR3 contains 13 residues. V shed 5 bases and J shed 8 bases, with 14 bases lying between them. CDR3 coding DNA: TGTGCCAGCAGCAGCCGGGGTTGGGGTACGCAGTATTTT. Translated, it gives CASSSRGWGTQYF.

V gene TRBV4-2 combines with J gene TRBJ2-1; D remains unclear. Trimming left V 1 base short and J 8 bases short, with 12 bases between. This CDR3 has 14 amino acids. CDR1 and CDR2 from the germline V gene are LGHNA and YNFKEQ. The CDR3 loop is CASSQGGSRDEQFF. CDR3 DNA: TGTGCCAGCAGCCAAGGGGGTTCTCGGGATGAGCAGTTCTTC.

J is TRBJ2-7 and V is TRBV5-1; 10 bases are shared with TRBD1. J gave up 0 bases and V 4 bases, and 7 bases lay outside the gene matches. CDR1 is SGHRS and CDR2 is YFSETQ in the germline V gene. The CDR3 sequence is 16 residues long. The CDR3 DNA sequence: TGCGCCAGCAGCCAACGGACAGGGGGAGACTCCTACGAGCAGTACTTC. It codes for CASSQRTGGDSYEQYF.

This CDR3 is CASSVVTGTVGNTIYF. CDR3 in DNA: TGCGCCAGCAGCGTTGTGACCGGGACGGTTGGAAACACCATATATTTT. This sequence joins TRBV4-1 and TRBJ1-3; D possibly corresponds to TRBD1 (5 bases). The CDR3 runs to 16 residues. CDR1 and CDR2 from the germline V gene are MGHRA and YSYEKL. Trimming took off 5 bases at V and 3 bases at J, with 17 bases between the two ends.

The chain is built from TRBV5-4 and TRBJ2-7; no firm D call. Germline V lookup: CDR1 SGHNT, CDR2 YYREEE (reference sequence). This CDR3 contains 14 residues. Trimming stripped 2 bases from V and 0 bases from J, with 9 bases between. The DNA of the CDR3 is TGTGCCAGCAGCTTCGACCCTAGCTCCTACGAGCAGTACTTC. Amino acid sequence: CASSFDPSSYEQYF.

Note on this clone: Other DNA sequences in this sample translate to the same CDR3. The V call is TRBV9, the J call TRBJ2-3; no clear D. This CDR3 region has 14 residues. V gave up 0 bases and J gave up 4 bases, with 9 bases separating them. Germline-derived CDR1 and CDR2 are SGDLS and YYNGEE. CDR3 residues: CASSVGPRADTQYF. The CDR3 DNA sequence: TGTGCCAGCAGCGTAGGCCCAAGGGCAGATACGCAGTATTTT. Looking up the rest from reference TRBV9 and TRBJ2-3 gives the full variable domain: DSGVTQTPKHLITATGQRVTLRCSPRSGDLSVYWYQQSLDQGLQFLIQYYNGEERAKGNILERFSAQQFPDLHSELNLSSLELGDSALYFCASSVGPRADTQYFGPGTRLTVL.

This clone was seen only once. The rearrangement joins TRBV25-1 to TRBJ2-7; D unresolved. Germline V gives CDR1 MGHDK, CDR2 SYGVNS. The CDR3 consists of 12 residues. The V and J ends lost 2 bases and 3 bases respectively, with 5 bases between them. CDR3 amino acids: CASSEKGYEQYF. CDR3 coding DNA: TGTGCCAGCAGTGAAAAGGGCTACGAGCAGTACTTC.

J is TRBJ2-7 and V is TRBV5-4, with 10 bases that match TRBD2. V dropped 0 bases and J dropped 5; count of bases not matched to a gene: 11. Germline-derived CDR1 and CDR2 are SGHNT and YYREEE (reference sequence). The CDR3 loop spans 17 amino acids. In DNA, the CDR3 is TGTGCCAGCAGCTTGGCCTTGGAAGCGGGAGGGCCCAACGAGCAGTACTTC. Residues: CASSLALEAGGPNEQYF.